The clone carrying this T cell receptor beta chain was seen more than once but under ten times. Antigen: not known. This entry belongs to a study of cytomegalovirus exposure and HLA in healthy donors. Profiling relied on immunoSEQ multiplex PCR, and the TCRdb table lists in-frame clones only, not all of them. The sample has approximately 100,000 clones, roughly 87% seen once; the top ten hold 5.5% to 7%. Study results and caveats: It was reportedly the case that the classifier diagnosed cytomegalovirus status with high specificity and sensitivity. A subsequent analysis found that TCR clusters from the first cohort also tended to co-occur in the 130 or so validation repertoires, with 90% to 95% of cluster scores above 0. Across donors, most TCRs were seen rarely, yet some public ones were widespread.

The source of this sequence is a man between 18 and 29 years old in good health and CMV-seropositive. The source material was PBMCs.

CDR3 amino acids: CASSVVLAGNNEQFF. The CDR3 coding sequence is TGTGCCAGCAGCGTAGTACTAGCGGGAAACAATGAGCAGTTCTTC. The genes are TRBV9 and TRBJ2-1; 10 bases are shared with TRBD2. J lost 5 bases, V lost 0 bases, and 2 bases had no gene match. The CDR3 sequence is 15 residues long. The germline CDR1 and CDR2 sequences are SGDLS and YYNGEE.